This TCR beta chain was identified in a study of blood T cell repertoires in COVID-19. Looking at the study overall: Specimens from acute and convalescent COVID-19 originated in the United States, Italy and Spain. Sources were T cells, B-cell-depleted T cells, or PBMCs; the material itself was cDNA or gDNA.

This CDR3 spans 14 amino acids. The germline V gene has CDR1 SGHRS and CDR2 YFSETQ. V shed 6 bases, J shed 4 bases, and the junction held 7 bases outside the gene matches. In its sample, this clone was seen a few times. Study processing details: Amplification of reference gene primers was used by the study to estimate nucleated cell counts. This table comes from immunoSEQ multiplex PCR, and its TCRdb copy is limited to in-frame clones, with some not included. V, J and clone size are taken as reported in that table, and D and trimming were inferred from the DNA itself. Of about 280,000 clones listed, about four fifths are singletons.

Sequenced: peripheral blood. This TCR derives from a woman aged 45-65 years who had recovered from COVID-19. The chain recombines TRBV5-1 with TRBJ2-7; 10 bases are shared with TRBD2. CDR3 sequence: CASTQPGLAYEQYF. CDR3 coding DNA: TGCGCCAGCACCCAACCGGGACTAGCGTACGAGCAGTACTTC.